This T cell receptor (beta chain) was identified in a study of PD-1 blockade in mismatch repair-deficient tumors (dated by TCRdb to the late 2010s). Looking at the study overall: Between late 2013 and late 2016, the trial enrolled approximately 87 consecutive patients with some eleven types of mismatch repair-deficient cancer, all of whom had received prior treatment and were progressing. Tumor-associated T cell clones were tracked in the peripheral blood of patients responding to PD-1 blockade by deep sequencing of TCR CDR3 regions. Broader findings and caveats from the paper: Clones residing in the tumor, which were often undetectable in blood before treatment, expanded quickly after pembrolizumab and then contracted, generally before radiologic responses.

Based on the germline V gene, the CDR1 and CDR2 sequences are SGHTA and FQGNSA. The junction carries 17 bases between V and J, which are trimmed by 3 bases and 5 bases respectively. The CDR3, from cysteine to phenylalanine, totals 15 residues. Left in the record is the CDR3 DNA by itself, 45 bases read in frame from the first base. This clone has a single count. Its recognized antigen is unknown. No much larger clonotype is one base removed from it; base qualities were not supplied. Libraries came from the immunoSEQ multiplex PCR assay. The immuneACCESS repertoire file appears here via TCRdb, limited to in-frame rearrangements. These files lack a portion of the clones; in checked studies, under half of the deficit traces to unresolved V genes, and the cause of the others is not known. The sample yields 55,000 to 85,000 clones; roughly 80% were counted once. The ten largest clones capture roughly 5% of the sample.

For each enrolled patient, mismatch repair deficiency was established using either polymerase chain reaction or immunohistochemistry. TCR sequencing was performed for three patients who responded to pembrolizumab therapy. The phase II trial prospectively evaluated PD-1 blockade with pembrolizumab in advanced mismatch repair-deficient cancers, independent of tissue of origin. Serial peripheral blood T cell samples were collected before and at multiple times after starting PD-1 blockade. The timing of each blood sample was reported as weeks after the first dose of pembrolizumab. The chain is made from TRBV7-2 and TRBJ2-7; matching of 7 bases hints at TRBD2 as the D gene. This TCR derives from an adult with mismatch repair-deficient cancer. Source: peripheral blood, taken 2 weeks after starting pembrolizumab. The CDR3: CASSLIRGRGHEQYF. The DNA reads TGTGCCAGCAGCTTGATCCGGGGGCGGGGGCACGAGCAGTACTTC.